The text below deals with one T cell receptor beta chain. What it binds is not known. The data stem from a study of regulatory and conventional T cells in RAG deficiency. Study-wide findings and caveats: Patient subsets had shorter CDR3s; Omenn Treg-Tconv overlap exceeded 90%.

Conventional CD4+ T cells were sorted from blood as CD25-low CD127-high cells. The length of the CDR3 is 13 residues. V lost 3 bases, J lost 6 bases, and 8 bases lay in between. CDR1 is SGHNT and CDR2 is YENEEA in the germline V gene. The assay was immunoSEQ multiplex PCR, and TCRdb's table has in-frame clones only and misses some. This sample carries 20,000 or so clones, just under 95% of them seen once, and the ten largest clones take about 0.73%. This sample also appeared in a second study, on regulatory T cells. That paper adds: Amplification used 52 TRBV primers and 13 TRBJ primers.

The sample was CD4+ T cells sorted from blood. This sequence joins TRBV11-3 and TRBJ2-2; TRBD2 might be the D (6 bases). The source is a human donor in good health. The CDR3 DNA reads as TGTGCCAGCAGCTTTGCGGGATCCGGGGAGCTGTTTTTT. Its translation: CASSFAGSGELFF.